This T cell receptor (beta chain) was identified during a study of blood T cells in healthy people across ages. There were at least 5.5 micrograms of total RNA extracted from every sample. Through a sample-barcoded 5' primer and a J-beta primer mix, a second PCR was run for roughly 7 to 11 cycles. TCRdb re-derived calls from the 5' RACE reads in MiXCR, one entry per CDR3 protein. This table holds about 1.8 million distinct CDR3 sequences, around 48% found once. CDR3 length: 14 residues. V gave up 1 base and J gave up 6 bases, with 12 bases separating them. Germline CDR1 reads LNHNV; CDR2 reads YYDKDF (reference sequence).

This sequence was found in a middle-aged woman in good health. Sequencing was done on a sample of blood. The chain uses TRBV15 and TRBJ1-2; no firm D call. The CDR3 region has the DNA TGTGCCACCAGCAGAGGAGACATGTCCGATGGCTACACCTTC. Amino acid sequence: CATSRGDMSDGYTF. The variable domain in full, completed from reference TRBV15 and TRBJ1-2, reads DAMVIQNPRYQVTQFGKPVTLSCSQTLNHNVMYWYQQKSSQAPKLLFHYYDKDFNNEADTPDNFQSRRPNTSFCFLDIRSPGLGDTAMYLCATSRGDMSDGYTFGSGTRLTVV.